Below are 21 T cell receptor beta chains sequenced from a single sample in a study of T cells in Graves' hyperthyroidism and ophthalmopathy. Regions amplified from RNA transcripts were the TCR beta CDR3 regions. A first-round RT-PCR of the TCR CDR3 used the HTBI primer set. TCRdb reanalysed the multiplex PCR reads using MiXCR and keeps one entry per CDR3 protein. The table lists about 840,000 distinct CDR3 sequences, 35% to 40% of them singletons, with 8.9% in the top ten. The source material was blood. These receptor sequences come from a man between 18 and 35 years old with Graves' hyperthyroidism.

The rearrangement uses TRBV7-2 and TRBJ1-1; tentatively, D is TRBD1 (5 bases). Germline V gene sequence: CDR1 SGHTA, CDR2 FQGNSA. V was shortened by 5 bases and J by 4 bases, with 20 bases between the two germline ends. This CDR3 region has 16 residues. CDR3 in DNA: TGTGCCAGCAGCCAAGATCCCGGGGCAGGAGGCACTGAAGCTTTCTTT. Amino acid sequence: CASSQDPGAGGTEAFF. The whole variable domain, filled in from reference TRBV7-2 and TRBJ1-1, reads GAGVSQSPSNKVTEKGKDVELRCDPISGHTALYWYRQSLGQGLEFLIYFQGNSAPDKSGLPSDRFSAERTGGSVSTLTIQRTQQEDSAVYLCASSQDPGAGGTEAFFGQGTRLTVV.

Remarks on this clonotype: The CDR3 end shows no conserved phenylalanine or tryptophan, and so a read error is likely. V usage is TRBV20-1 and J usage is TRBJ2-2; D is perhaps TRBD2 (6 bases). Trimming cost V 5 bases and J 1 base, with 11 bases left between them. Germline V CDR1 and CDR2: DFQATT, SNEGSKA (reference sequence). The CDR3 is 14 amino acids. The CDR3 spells CSAAGRLNTGELFS. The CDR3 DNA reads TGCAGTGCTGCGGGACGCTTGAACACCGGGGAGCTGTTTTCT.

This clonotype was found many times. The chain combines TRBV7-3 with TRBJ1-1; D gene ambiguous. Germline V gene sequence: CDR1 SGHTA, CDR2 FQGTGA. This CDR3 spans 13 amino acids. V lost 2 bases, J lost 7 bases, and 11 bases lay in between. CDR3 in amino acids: CASSLQLVGEAFF. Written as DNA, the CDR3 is TGTGCCAGCAGCTTACAGCTTGTCGGTGAAGCTTTCTTT.

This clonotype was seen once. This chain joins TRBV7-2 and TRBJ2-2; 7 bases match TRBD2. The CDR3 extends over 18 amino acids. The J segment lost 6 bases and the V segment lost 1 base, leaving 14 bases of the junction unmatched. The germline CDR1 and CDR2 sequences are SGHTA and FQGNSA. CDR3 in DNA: TGTGCCAGCAGCTTAGATCGGGAGGTCTACCTGAAGCCCGGGGAGCTGTTTTTT. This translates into CASSLDREVYLKPGELFF.

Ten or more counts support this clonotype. The CDR3 sequence is CAISERQPSLGNTIYF. The DNA for the CDR3 is TGTGCCATCAGTGAAAGACAGCCTTCCCTTGGAAACACCATATATTTT. The chain couples TRBV10-3 to TRBJ1-3, with D perhaps matching TRBD1 (5 bases). Trimming stripped 3 bases from V and 3 bases from J, with 15 bases between. The CDR3 spans 16 residues. Germline V lookup: CDR1 ENHRY, CDR2 SYGVKD.

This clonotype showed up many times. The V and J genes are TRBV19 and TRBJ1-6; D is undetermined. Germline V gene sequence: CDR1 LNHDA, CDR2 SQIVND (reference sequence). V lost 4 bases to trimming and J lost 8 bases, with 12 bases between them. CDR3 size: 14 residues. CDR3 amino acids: CASSKDPRDSPLHF. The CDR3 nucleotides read TGTGCCAGTAGTAAGGACCCGCGGGATTCACCCCTCCACTTT.

CDR3: CASSQRAFPYEQYF. DNA for the CDR3: TGTGCCAGCAGCCAGAGGGCTTTTCCCTACGAGCAGTACTTC. The V call is TRBV7-8, the J call TRBJ2-7; the D gene is possibly TRBD2 (5 bases). Trimming removed 5 bases from V and 2 bases from J, with 13 bases in between. CDR1 SGHVS and CDR2 FQNEAQ come from the germline V gene. The CDR3 totals 14 residues.

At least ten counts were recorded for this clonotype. The CDR3 reads CASSLLAGDGYTF. As DNA, the CDR3 is TGTGCCAGCAGCTTGCTGGCAGGGGATGGCTACACCTTC. The chain employs TRBV7-9 and TRBJ1-2, with a possible D match to TRBD1 (6 bases). The CDR3 extends over 13 amino acids. Per the germline V gene, CDR1 is SEHNR and CDR2 is FQNEAQ (reference sequence). V dropped 3 bases and J dropped 6 bases, with 11 bases sitting between them.

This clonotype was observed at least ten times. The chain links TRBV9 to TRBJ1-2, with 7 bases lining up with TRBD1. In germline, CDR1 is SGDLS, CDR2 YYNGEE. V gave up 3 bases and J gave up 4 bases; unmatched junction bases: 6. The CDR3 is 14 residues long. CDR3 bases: TGTGCCAGCAGCGCAGGGACAGCGATCTATGGCTACACCTTC. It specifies CASSAGTAIYGYTF. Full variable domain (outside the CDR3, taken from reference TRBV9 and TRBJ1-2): DSGVTQTPKHLITATGQRVTLRCSPRSGDLSVYWYQQSLDQGLQFLIQYYNGEERAKGNILERFSAQQFPDLHSELNLSSLELGDSALYFCASSAGTAIYGYTFGSGTRLTVV.

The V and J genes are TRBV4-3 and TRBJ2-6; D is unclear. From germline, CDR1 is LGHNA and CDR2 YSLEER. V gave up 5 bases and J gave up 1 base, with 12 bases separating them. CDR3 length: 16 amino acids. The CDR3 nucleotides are TGCGCCAGCAGCTTCGGAAGTGGGTCTGGGGCCAACGTCCTGACTTTC. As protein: CASSFGSGSGANVLTF.

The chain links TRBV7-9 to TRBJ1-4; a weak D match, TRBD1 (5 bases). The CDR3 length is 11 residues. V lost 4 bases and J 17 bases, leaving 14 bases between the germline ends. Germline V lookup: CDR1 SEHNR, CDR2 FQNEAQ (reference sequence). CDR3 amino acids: CASSSGADTFF. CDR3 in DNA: TGTGCCAGCAGCTCTGGCGCGGACACCTTTTTT.

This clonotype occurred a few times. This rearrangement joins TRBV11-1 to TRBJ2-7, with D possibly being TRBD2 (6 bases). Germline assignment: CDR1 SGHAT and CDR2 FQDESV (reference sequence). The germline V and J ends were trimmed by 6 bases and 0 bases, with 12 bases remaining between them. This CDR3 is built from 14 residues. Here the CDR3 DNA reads TGTGCCAGCAGTGAGGACTATAACTCCTACGAGCAGTACTTC. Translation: CASSEDYNSYEQYF. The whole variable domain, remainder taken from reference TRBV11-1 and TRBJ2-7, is EAEVAQSPRYKITEKSQAVAFWCDPISGHATLYWYRQILGQGPELLVQFQDESVVDDSQLPKDRFSAERLKGVDSTLKIQPAELGDSAMYLCASSEDYNSYEQYFGPGTRLTVT.

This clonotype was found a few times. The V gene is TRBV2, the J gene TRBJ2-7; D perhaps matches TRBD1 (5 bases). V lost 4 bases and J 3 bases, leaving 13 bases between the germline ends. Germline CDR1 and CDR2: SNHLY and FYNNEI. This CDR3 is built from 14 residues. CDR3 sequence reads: CASSALGAIYEQYF. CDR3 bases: TGTGCCAGCAGTGCTTTAGGGGCTATCTACGAGCAGTACTTC. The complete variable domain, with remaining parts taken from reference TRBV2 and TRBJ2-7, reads EPEVTQTPSHQVTQMGQEVILRCVPISNHLYFYWYRQILGQKVEFLVSFYNNEISEKSEIFDDQFSVERPDGSNFTLKIRSTKLEDSAMYFCASSALGAIYEQYFGPGTRLTVT.

The chain's CDR3 is CAISAGTANGYTF. The CDR3 nucleotides are TGTGCCATCAGTGCCGGGACCGCAAATGGCTACACCTTC. The chain is built from TRBV10-3 and TRBJ1-2, with D perhaps matching TRBD1 (5 bases). This CDR3 spans 13 amino acids. V shed 4 bases and J shed 6 bases, with 12 bases lying between them. The germline CDR1 and CDR2 sequences are ENHRY and SYGVKD.

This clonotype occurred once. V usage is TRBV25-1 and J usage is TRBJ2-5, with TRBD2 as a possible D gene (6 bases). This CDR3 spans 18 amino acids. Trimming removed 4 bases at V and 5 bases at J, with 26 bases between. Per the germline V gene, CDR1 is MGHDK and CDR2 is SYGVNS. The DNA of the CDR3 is TGTGCCAGCAGTGCCCTGCCAGGGCTGGGGGAGGATTTTGAGACCCAGTACTTC. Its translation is CASSALPGLGEDFETQYF.

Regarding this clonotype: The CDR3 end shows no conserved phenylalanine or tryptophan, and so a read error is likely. This CDR3 reads CASEMWGNTEAFL. CDR3 coding DNA: TGTGCCAGCGAAATGTGGGGGAACACTGAAGCTTTCCTT. The chain carries TRBV19 and TRBJ1-1, with D hard to call. Germline V CDR1 and CDR2: LNHDA, SQIVND (reference sequence). Trimming removed 9 bases from V and 1 base from J, with 12 bases in between. The CDR3 runs 13 residues.

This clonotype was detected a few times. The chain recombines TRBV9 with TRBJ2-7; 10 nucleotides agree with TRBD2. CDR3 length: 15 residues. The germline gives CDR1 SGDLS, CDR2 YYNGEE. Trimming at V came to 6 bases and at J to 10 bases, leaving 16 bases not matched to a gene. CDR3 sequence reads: CASTPGASGRGNQYF. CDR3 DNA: TGTGCCAGCACCCCGGGAGCTAGCGGGAGAGGGAATCAGTACTTC. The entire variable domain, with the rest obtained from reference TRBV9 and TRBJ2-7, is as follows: DSGVTQTPKHLITATGQRVTLRCSPRSGDLSVYWYQQSLDQGLQFLIQYYNGEERAKGNILERFSAQQFPDLHSELNLSSLELGDSALYFCASTPGASGRGNQYFGPGTRLTVT.

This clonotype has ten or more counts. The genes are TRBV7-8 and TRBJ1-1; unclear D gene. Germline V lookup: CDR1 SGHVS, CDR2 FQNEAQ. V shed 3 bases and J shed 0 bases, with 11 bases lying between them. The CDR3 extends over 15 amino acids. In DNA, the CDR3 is TGTGCCAGCAGCTTGGGAGTCTCAATGAACACTGAAGCTTTCTTT. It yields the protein CASSLGVSMNTEAFF. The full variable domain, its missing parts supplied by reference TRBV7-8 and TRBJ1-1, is GAGVSQSPRYKVAKRGQDVALRCDPISGHVSLFWYQQALGQGPEFLTYFQNEAQLDKSGLPSDRFFAERPEGSVSTLKIQRTQQEDSAVYLCASSLGVSMNTEAFFGQGTRLTVV.

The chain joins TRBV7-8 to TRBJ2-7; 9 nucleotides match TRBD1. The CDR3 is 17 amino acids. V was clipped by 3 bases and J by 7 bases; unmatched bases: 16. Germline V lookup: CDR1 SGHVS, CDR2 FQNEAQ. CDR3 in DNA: TGTGCCAGCAGCTTGGTTGGACAGGGGTATAAGGACCTTGAGCAGTACTTC. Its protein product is CASSLVGQGYKDLEQYF.

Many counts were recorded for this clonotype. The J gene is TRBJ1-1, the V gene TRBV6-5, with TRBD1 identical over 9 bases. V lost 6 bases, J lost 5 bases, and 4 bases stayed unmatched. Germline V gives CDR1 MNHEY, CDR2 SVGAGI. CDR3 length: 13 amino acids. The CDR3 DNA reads TGTGCCAGCAGCGGACAGGGGTGGACTGAAGCTTTCTTT. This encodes CASSGQGWTEAFF.

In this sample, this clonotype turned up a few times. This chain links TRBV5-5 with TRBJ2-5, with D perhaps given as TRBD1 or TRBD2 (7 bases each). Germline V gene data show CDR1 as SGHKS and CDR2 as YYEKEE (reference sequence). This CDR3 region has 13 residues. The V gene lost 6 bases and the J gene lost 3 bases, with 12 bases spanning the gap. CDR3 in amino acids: CASMGGTEETQYF. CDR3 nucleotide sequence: TGTGCCAGCATGGGGGGGACAGAAGAGACCCAGTACTTC.